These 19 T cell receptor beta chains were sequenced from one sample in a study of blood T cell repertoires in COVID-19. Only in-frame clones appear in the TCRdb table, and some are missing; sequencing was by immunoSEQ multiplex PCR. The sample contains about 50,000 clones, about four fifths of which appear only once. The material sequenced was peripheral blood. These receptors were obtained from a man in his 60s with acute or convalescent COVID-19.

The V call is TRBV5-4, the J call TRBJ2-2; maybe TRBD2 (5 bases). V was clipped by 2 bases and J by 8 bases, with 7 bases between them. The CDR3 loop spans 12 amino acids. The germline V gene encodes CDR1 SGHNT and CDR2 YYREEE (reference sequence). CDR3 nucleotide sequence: TGTGCCAGCAGCTTTGGCGGGGGGGAGCTGTTTTTT. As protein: CASSFGGGELFF.

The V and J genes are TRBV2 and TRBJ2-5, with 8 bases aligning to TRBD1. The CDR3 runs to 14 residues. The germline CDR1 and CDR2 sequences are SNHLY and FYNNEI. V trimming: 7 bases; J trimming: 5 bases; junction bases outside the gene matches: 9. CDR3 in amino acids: CASTPDRALETQYF. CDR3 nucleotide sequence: TGTGCCAGCACCCCGGACAGGGCTCTGGAGACCCAGTACTTC.

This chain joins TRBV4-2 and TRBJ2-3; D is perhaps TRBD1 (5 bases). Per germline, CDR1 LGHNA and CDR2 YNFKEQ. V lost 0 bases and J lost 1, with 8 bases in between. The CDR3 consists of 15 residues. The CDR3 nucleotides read TGTGCCAGCAGCCAAGATCCGACAGGCACAGATACGCAGTATTTT. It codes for CASSQDPTGTDTQYF.

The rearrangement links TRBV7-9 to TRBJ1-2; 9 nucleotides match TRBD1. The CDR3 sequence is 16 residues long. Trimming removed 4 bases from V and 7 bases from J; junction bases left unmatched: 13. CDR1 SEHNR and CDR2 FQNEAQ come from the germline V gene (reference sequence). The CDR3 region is CASSSVGDRAPPGYTF. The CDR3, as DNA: TGTGCCAGCAGCTCCGTCGGGGACAGGGCCCCTCCTGGCTACACCTTC.

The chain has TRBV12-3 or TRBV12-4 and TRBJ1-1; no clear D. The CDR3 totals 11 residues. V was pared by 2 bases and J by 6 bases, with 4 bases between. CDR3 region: CASSLSAEAFF. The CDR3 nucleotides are TGTGCCAGCAGTTTAAGCGCTGAAGCTTTCTTT.

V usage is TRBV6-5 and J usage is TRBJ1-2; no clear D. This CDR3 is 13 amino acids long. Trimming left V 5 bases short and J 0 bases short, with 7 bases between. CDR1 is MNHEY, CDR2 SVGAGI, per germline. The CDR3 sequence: CASSLDPNYGYTF. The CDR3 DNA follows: TGTGCCAGCAGTCTAGACCCTAACTATGGCTACACCTTC.

This chain's CDR3 is CASSMEEGWSPLHF. The CDR3 region has the DNA TGTGCCAGTAGTATGGAGGAGGGTTGGTCACCCCTCCACTTT. The chain couples TRBV19 to TRBJ1-6, with no clear D. The CDR3 contains 14 residues. In germline, CDR1 is LNHDA, CDR2 SQIVND (reference sequence). The V end was cut by 3 bases, the J end by 10 bases, with 13 bases between. Variable domain in full (rest from reference TRBV19 and TRBJ1-6): DGGITQSPKYLFRKEGQNVTLSCEQNLNHDAMYWYRQDPGQGLRLIYYSQIVNDFQKGDIAEGYSVSREKKESFPLTVTSAQKNPTAFYLCASSMEEGWSPLHFGNGTRLTVT.

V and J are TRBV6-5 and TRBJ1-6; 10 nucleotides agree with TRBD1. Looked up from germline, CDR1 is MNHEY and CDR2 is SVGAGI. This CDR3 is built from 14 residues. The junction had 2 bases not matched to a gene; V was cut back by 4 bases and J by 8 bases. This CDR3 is CASSSGTGDSPLHF. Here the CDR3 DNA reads TGTGCCAGCAGTTCCGGGACAGGGGATTCACCCCTCCACTTT.

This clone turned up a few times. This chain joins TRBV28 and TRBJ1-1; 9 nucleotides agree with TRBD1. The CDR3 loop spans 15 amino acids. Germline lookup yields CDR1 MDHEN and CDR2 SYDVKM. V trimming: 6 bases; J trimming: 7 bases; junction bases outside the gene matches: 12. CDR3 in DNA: TGTGCCAGCAGCTCGGGACAGGGATCCTTATATGAAGCTTTCTTT. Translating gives CASSSGQGSLYEAFF.

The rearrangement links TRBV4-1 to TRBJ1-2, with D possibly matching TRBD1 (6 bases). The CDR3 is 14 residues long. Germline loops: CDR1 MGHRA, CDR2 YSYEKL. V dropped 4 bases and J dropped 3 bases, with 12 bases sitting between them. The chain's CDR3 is CASSRPDRHYGYTF. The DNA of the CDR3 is TGCGCCAGCAGCCGACCAGACAGGCACTATGGCTACACCTTC.

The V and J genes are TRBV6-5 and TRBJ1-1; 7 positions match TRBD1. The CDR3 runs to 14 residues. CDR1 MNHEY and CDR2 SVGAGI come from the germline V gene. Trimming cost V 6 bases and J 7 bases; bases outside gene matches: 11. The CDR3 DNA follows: TGTGCCAGCAGCCTTCAACAGGGGATGGGTGAAGCTTTCTTT. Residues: CASSLQQGMGEAFF.

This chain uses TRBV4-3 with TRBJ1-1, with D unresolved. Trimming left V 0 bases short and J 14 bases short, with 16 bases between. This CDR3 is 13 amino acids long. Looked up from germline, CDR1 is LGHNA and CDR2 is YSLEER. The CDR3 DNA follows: TGCGCCAGCAGCCAAGATCCAGGCCCTGAAATCTTCTTT. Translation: CASSQDPGPEIFF.

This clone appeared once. The CDR3 spells CAINDSPGEKLFF. Written as DNA, the CDR3 is TGTGCCATCAACGACAGCCCAGGGGAAAAACTGTTTTTT. The chain recombines TRBV10-3 with TRBJ1-4; D is possibly TRBD1 (5 bases). The CDR3 contains 13 residues. The germline CDR1 and CDR2 sequences are ENHRY and SYGVKD. V gave up 7 bases and J gave up 8 bases, with 14 bases separating them.

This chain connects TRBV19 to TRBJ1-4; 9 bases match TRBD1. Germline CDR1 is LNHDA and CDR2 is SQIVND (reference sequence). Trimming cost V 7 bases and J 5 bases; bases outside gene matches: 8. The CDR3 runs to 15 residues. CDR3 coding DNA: TGTGCCAGTACGCCACAGGGGGCAGCCAATGAAAAACTGTTTTTT. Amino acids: CASTPQGAANEKLFF.

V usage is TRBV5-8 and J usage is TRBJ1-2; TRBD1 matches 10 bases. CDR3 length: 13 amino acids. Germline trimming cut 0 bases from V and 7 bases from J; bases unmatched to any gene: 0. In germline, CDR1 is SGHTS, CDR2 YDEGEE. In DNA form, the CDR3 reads TGTGCCAGCAGCTTGGGACAGGGGGCTGGCTACACCTTC. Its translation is CASSLGQGAGYTF.

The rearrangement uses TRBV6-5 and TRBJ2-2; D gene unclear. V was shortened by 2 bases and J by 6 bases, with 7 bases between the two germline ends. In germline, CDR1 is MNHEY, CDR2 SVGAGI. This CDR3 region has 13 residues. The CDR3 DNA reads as TGTGCCAGCAGTTACGGCTTGGCCGGGGAGCTGTTTTTT. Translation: CASSYGLAGELFF.

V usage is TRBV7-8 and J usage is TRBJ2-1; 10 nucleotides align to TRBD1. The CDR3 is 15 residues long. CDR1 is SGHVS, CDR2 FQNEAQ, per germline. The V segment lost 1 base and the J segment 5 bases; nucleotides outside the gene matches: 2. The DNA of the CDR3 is TGTGCCAGCAGCTTAGGGGACAGGGGCCACAATGAGCAGTTCTTC. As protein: CASSLGDRGHNEQFF. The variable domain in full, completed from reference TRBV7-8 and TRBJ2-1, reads GAGVSQSPRYKVAKRGQDVALRCDPISGHVSLFWYQQALGQGPEFLTYFQNEAQLDKSGLPSDRFFAERPEGSVSTLKIQRTQQEDSAVYLCASSLGDRGHNEQFFGPGTRLTVL.

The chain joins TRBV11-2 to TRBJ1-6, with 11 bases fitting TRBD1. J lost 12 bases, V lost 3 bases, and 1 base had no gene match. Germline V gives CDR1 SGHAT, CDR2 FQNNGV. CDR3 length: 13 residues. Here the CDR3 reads CASSLGQGEPLHF. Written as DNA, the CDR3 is TGTGCCAGCAGCTTGGGACAGGGGGAACCCCTCCACTTT. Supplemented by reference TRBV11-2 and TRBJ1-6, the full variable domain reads EAGVAQSPRYKIIEKRQSVAFWCNPISGHATLYWYQQILGQGPKLLIQFQNNGVVDDSQLPKDRFSAERLKGVDSTLKIQPAKLEDSAVYLCASSLGQGEPLHFGNGTRLTVT.

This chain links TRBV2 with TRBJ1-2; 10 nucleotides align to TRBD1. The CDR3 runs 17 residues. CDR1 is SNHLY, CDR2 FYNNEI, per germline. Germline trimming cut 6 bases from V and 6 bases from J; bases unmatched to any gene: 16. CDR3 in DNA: TGTGCCAGCAGCGCCGGGACAGGGGTCCTAGGGTCTGATGGCTACACCTTC. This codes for CASSAGTGVLGSDGYTF.